This TCR beta chain was found in a study of cytomegalovirus exposure and HLA in healthy donors. The study ran its PCR with 60 Vbeta and 13 Jbeta primers. Generated by immunoSEQ multiplex PCR, the TCRdb table keeps only in-frame clones and is missing some. The sample carries 150,000 to 200,000 clones, just under 80% recorded once. Germline V gene sequence: CDR1 SQVTM, CDR2 ANQGSEA. V was clipped by 4 bases and J by 7 bases; unmatched bases: 7. The CDR3 has 13 amino acids. The sequenced sample consisted of PBMCs. This clonotype was sampled from a female donor in good health and CMV-seronegative. This chain joins TRBV29-1 and TRBJ1-5; TRBD1 agrees at 7 bases. The CDR3 bases are TGCAGCGTTGCAGGGGGTAAGGGGCAGCCCCAGCATTTT. It yields the protein CSVAGGKGQPQHF.